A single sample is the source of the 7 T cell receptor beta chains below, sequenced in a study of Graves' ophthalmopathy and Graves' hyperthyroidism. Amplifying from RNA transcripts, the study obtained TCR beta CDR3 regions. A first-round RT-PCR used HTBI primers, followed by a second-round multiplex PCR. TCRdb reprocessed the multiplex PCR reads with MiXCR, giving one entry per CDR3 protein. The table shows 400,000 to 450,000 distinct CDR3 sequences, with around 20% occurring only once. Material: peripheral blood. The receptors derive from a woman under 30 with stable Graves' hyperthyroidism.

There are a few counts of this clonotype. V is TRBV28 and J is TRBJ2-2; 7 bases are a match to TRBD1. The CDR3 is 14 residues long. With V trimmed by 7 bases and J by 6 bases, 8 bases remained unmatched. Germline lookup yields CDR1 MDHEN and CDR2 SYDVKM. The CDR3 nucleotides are TGTGCCAGCACTTTGACAGGGCGGGCCGGGGAGCTGTTTTTT. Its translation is CASTLTGRAGELFF.

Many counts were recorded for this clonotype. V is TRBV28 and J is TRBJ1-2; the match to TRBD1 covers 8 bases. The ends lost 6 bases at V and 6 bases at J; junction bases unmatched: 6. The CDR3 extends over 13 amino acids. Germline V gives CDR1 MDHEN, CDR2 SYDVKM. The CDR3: CASRNRGGNGYTF. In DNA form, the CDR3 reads TGTGCCAGCAGAAACAGGGGGGGAAATGGCTACACCTTC.

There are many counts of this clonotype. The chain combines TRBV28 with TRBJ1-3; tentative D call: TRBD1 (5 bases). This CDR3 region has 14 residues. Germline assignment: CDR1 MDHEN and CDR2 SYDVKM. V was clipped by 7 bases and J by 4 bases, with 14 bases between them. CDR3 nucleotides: TGTGCCAGCACCGAAAACCGGGGGGGAAACACCATATATTTT. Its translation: CASTENRGGNTIYF.

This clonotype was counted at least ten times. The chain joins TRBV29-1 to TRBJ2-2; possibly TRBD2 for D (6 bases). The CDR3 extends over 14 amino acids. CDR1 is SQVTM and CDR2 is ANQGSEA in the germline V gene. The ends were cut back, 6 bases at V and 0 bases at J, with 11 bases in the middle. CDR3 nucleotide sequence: TGCAGCGTGCGGGGTGCCGCGAACACCGGGGAGCTGTTTTTT. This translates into CSVRGAANTGELFF.

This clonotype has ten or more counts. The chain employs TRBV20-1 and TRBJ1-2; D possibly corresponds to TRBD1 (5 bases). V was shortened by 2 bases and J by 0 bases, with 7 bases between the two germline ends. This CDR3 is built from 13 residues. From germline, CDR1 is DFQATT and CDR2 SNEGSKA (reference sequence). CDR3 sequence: CSARQGANYGYTF. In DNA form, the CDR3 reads TGCAGTGCTAGACAGGGAGCTAACTATGGCTACACCTTC.

Written as DNA, the CDR3 is TGTGCCAGCAGTGGCTCACCGGGACACAGCACCGGGGAGCTGTTTTTT. Its translation: CASSGSPGHSTGELFF. The V and J genes are TRBV6-4 and TRBJ2-2; possibly TRBD1 for D (6 bases). V was cut by 4 bases and J by 4 bases, with 16 bases left in between. The CDR3 contains 16 residues. The germline CDR1 and CDR2 sequences are MRHNA and SNTAGT.

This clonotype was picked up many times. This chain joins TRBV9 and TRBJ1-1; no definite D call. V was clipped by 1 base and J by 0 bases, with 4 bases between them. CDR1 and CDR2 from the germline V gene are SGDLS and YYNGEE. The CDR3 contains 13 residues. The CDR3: CASSVQVNTEAFF. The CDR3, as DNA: TGTGCCAGCAGCGTACAGGTGAACACTGAAGCTTTCTTT.